This is a list of T cell receptor beta chains from one sample in a study of radiation and T cells in renal cell carcinoma. Some clones are missing from TCRdb's copy, which holds only in-frame ones; the method was immunoSEQ multiplex PCR. The repertoire holds 120,000 to 150,000 clones, 86% seen once, with around 17% in the top ten. Sequences were derived from blood, sampled from a patient whose treatment included radiotherapy and nephrectomy. The source is a woman aged 50 to 60 with renal cell carcinoma. The CDR3 runs from the conserved cysteine through the conserved F or W. A D gene is named only where the DNA matches it firmly. Clone size appears in some rows only: once, few, many, or a class for an expanded clone.

D | size | J | V | CDR3 | DNA
TRBD1 | NA | TRBJ2-7 | TRBV4-3 | CASSQAGTGNYEQYF | TGCGCCAGCAGCCAAGCAGGGACAGGGAACTACGAGCAGTACTTC
NA | NA | TRBJ1-5 | TRBV4-2 | CASSVTVDSNQPQHF | TGTGCCAGCAGCGTTACAGTAGATAGCAATCAGCCCCAGCATTTT
NA | once | TRBJ1-1 | TRBV15 | CATSNSMNTEAFF | TGTGCCACCAGCAACAGCATGAACACTGAAGCTTTCTTT
NA | NA | TRBJ2-2 | TRBV7-2 | CASRREGELFF | TGTGCCAGCAGAAGGGAGGGGGAGCTGTTTTTT
TRBD1 | NA | TRBJ2-1 | TRBV7-9 | CASGPGQGRLEQFF | TGTGCCAGCGGACCCGGACAGGGCCGTCTAGAGCAGTTCTTC
NA | NA | TRBJ2-7 | TRBV5-1 | CASSSGAYEQYF | TGCGCCAGCAGCTCGGGTGCCTACGAGCAGTACTTC
NA | NA | TRBJ2-1 | TRBV4-2 | CASSQVRGSDYNEQFF | TGTGCCAGCAGCCAAGTTAGAGGATCGGACTACAATGAGCAGTTCTTC
NA | NA | TRBJ1-3 | TRBV19 | CASSMPQGKTLSAGNTIYF | TGTGCCAGTAGTATGCCGCAGGGGAAGACTCTAAGTGCGGGAAACACCATATATTTT
NA | once | TRBJ2-5 | TRBV6-1 | CASRRRVQETQYF | TGTGCCAGCAGACGTCGGGTCCAAGAGACCCAGTACTTC
NA | few | TRBJ1-2 | TRBV15 | CATSRGTGGLDYGYTF | TGTGCCACCAGCAGAGGGACGGGGGGATTAGACTATGGCTACACCTTC
TRBD2 | NA | TRBJ2-7 | TRBV18 | CASSGLAGVYEQYF | TGTGCCAGCTCAGGACTAGCGGGGGTCTACGAGCAGTACTTC
NA | NA | TRBJ2-5 | TRBV7-2 | CASSLVLETQYF | TGTGCCAGCAGCTTAGTATTAGAGACCCAGTACTTC
TRBD1 | NA | TRBJ1-3 | TRBV9 | CASSLGQGDAAIYF | TGTGCCAGCAGCCTGGGACAGGGCGATGCCGCCATATATTTT
TRBD2 | NA | TRBJ2-5 | TRBV7-9 | CASTRPSSGSKTQYF | TGTGCCAGCACCCGACCTTCTAGCGGGAGTAAGACCCAGTACTTC
NA | NA | TRBJ2-1 | TRBV6-5 | CASSTGHNEQFF | TGTGCCAGCAGTACGGGTCACAATGAGCAGTTCTTC
NA | NA | TRBJ2-4 | TRBV7-2 | CASSSWTGRKNIQYF | TGTGCCAGCAGCTCGTGGACTGGGAGGAAAAACATTCAGTACTTC
TRBD1 | once | TRBJ1-2 | TRBV9 | CASSTSDRNYGYTF | TGTGCCAGCAGCACTTCGGACAGGAACTATGGCTACACCTTC
NA | NA | TRBJ2-1 | TRBV19 | CASSIGYYNEQFF | TGTGCCAGTAGTATCGGGTACTACAATGAGCAGTTCTTC
NA | NA | TRBJ2-7 | TRBV7-8 | CASSSPGGEQYF | TGTGCCAGCAGCTCCCCTGGGGGCGAGCAGTACTTC
NA | NA | TRBJ2-7 | TRBV6-5 | CASMRVTYEQYF | TGTGCCAGCATGCGAGTCACCTACGAGCAGTACTTC
NA | NA | TRBJ2-7 | TRBV14 | CASSQYLAGNLYEQYF | TGTGCCAGCAGCCAATATCTCGCCGGGAACCTCTACGAGCAGTACTTC
NA | NA | TRBJ2-3 | TRBV10-1 | CASSGSGTQYF | TGCGCCAGCAGTGGGTCAGGTACGCAGTATTTT
NA | once | TRBJ1-2 | TRBV6-4 | CASSDSWQVPSGYTF | TGTGCCAGCAGTGACTCGTGGCAGGTGCCTAGCGGCTACACCTTC
NA | once | TRBJ1-1 | TRBV28 | CASSKPGLGLSFF | TGTGCCAGCAGCAAGCCGGGACTCGGTTTATCGTTCTTT
NA | NA | TRBJ1-5 | TRBV6-5 | CASRGDRGQPQHF | TGTGCCAGCAGGGGGGACCGGGGTCAGCCCCAGCATTTT
TRBD1 | NA | TRBJ1-2 | TRBV29-1 | CSVGQGEGYTF | TGCAGCGTTGGCCAGGGGGAGGGCTACACCTTC
NA | once | TRBJ2-5 | TRBV5-1 | CASSLARVSQETQYF | TGCGCCAGCAGCTTGGCGCGGGTATCCCAAGAGACCCAGTACTTC
TRBD2 | NA | TRBJ2-3 | TRBV6-5 | CASRSSGRNTQYF | TGTGCCAGCAGGTCTAGCGGGAGGAATACGCAGTATTTT
NA | NA | TRBJ1-1 | TRBV4-1 | CASSQVRNTEAFF | TGCGCCAGCAGCCAAGTTAGGAACACTGAAGCTTTCTTT
NA | few | TRBJ2-7 | TRBV30 | CASEAGLDQYF | TGTGCCTCGGAGGCGGGCTTGGACCAGTACTTC
NA | NA | TRBJ2-2 | TRBV28 | CASSASWISGELFF | TGTGCCAGCAGCGCGAGTTGGATCTCCGGGGAGCTGTTTTTT
TRBD2 | NA | TRBJ2-5 | TRBV4-1 | CASSQAGTSGPHQETQYF | TGCGCCAGCAGCCAAGCCGGGACTAGCGGGCCCCACCAAGAGACCCAGTACTTC
TRBD1 | NA | TRBJ1-2 | TRBV5-5 | CASSSGTGNYGYTF | TGTGCCAGCAGCTCCGGGACAGGGAACTATGGCTACACCTTC
TRBD1 | NA | TRBJ1-4 | TRBV5-6 | CASSTGVRSEKLFF | TGTGCCAGCAGCACAGGGGTTCGTAGTGAAAAACTGTTTTTT
TRBD1 | NA | TRBJ1-2 | TRBV7-2 | CASSLGTGEGYGYTF | TGTGCCAGCAGCTTAGGAACAGGGGAGGGCTATGGCTACACCTTC
NA | NA | TRBJ1-5 | TRBV30 | CAWSPASDQPQHF | TGTGCCTGGAGTCCAGCTTCTGATCAGCCCCAGCATTTT
TRBD2 | NA | TRBJ2-3 | TRBV5-1 | CASTLAGGSISDTQYF | TGCGCCAGCACTCTAGCGGGAGGCTCCATATCAGATACGCAGTATTTT
TRBD1 | NA | TRBJ2-4 | TRBV10-3 | CAISGTGDLVKNIQYF | TGTGCCATCAGTGGGACAGGGGATTTGGTTAAAAACATTCAGTACTTC
NA | NA | TRBJ2-7 | TRBV11-2 | CASSLTYEQYF | TGTGCCAGCAGCCTGACCTACGAGCAGTACTTC
TRBD1 | NA | TRBJ1-5 | TRBV28 | CASSHKRGQGIHQPQHF | TGTGCCAGCAGCCATAAGAGAGGACAGGGGATCCATCAGCCCCAGCATTTT
TRBD2 | NA | TRBJ2-3 | TRBV15 | CATSRPTSGRLDTQYF | TGTGCCACCAGCAGACCTACTAGCGGGAGGTTGGATACGCAGTATTTT
TRBD1 | NA | TRBJ2-7 | TRBV2 | CASSDGQGAYEQYF | TGTGCCAGCAGCGACGGACAGGGGGCTTACGAGCAGTACTTC
NA | NA | TRBJ2-5 | TRBV10-3 | CAITFGHQETQYF | TGTGCCATCACCTTCGGGCACCAAGAGACCCAGTACTTC
NA | NA | TRBJ1-5 | TRBV7-2 | CASSLQGSGNQPQHF | TGTGCCAGCAGCTTACAGGGGTCCGGCAATCAGCCCCAGCATTTT
TRBD2 | NA | TRBJ2-3 | TRBV5-1 | CASSLALSGGTDTQYF | TGCGCCAGCAGCTTGGCCCTTAGCGGGGGTACAGATACGCAGTATTTT
NA | NA | TRBJ1-4 | TRBV5-8 | CASSLATDDEKLFF | TGTGCCAGCAGCTTGGCGACAGATGATGAAAAACTGTTTTTT
TRBD1 | once | TRBJ2-2 | TRBV5-1 | CASSPRTGSNTGELFF | TGCGCCAGCAGCCCCAGGACAGGATCGAACACCGGGGAGCTGTTTTTT
NA | once | TRBJ2-7 | TRBV14 | CASSQARIYEQYF | TGTGCCAGCAGCCAAGCCAGGATCTACGAGCAGTACTTC
NA | NA | TRBJ1-1 | TRBV11-2 | CASSLGLETEAFF | TGTGCCAGCAGCTTAGGCTTGGAGACTGAAGCTTTCTTT
NA | NA | TRBJ1-1 | TRBV5-1 | CASGDRDGAEAFF | TGCGCCAGCGGGGACCGGGACGGGGCCGAGGCTTTCTTT